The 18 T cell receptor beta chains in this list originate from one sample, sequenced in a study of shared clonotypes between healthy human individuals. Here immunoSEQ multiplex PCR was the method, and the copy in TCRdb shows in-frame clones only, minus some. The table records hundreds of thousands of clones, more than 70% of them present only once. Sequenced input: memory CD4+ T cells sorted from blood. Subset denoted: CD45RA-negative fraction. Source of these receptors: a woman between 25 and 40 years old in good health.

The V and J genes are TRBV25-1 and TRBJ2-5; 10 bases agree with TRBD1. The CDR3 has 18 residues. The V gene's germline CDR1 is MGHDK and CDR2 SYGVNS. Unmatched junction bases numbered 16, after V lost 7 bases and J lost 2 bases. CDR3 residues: CASTTGTGDGLFQETQYF. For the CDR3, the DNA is TGTGCCAGCACTACCGGGACAGGGGACGGACTCTTTCAAGAGACCCAGTACTTC.

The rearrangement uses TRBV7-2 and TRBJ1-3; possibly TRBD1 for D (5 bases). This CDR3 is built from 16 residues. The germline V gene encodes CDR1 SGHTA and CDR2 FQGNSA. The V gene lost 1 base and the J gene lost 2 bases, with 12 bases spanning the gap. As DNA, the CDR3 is TGTGCCAGCAGCTTAGACGGGGCGCTCACTGGAAACACCATATATTTT. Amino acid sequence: CASSLDGALTGNTIYF.

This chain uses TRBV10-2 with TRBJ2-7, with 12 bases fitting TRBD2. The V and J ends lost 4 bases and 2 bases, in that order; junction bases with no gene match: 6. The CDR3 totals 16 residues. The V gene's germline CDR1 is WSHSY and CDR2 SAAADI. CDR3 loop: CASSGLAGVSAYEQYF. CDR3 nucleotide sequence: TGCGCCAGCAGTGGACTAGCGGGAGTATCTGCCTACGAGCAGTACTTC.

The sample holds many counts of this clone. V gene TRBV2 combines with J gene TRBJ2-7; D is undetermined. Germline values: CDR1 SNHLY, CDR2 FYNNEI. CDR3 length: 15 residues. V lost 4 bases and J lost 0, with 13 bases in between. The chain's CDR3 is CASSGAVDRSYEQYF. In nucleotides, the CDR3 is TGTGCCAGCAGTGGTGCGGTCGATCGCTCCTACGAGCAGTACTTC.

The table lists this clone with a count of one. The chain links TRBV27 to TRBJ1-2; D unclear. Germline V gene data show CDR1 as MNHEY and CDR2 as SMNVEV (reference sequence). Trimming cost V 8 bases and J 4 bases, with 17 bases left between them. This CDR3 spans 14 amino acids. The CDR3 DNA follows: TGTGCCAGCGGCCCTGGGGATAGATTCTATGGCTACACCTTC. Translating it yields CASGPGDRFYGYTF.

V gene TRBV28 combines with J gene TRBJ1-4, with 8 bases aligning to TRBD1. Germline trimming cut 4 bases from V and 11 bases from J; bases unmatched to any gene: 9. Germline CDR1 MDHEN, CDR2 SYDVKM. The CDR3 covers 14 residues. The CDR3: CASSSLQGDHKLFF. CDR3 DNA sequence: TGTGCCAGCAGTTCACTACAGGGGGACCATAAACTGTTTTTT. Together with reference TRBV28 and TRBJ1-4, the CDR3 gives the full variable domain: DVKVTQSSRYLVKRTGEKVFLECVQDMDHENMFWYRQDPGLGLRLIYFSYDVKMKEKGDIPEGYSVSREKKERFSLILESASTNQTSMYLCASSSLQGDHKLFFGSGTQLSVL.

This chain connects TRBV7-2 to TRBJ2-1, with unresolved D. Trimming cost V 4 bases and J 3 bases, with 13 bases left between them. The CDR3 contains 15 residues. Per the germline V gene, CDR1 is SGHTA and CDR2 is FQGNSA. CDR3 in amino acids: CASSYLSPRYNEQFF. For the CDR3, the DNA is TGTGCCAGCAGCTACCTTTCCCCCCGCTACAATGAGCAGTTCTTC. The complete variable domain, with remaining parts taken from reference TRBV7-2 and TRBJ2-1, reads GAGVSQSPSNKVTEKGKDVELRCDPISGHTALYWYRQSLGQGLEFLIYFQGNSAPDKSGLPSDRFSAERTGGSVSTLTIQRTQQEDSAVYLCASSYLSPRYNEQFFGPGTRLTVL.

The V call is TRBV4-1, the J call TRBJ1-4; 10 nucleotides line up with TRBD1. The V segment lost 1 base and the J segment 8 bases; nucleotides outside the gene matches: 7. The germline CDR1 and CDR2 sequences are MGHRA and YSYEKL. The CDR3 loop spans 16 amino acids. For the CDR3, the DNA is TGCGCCAGCAGCCAAGCTCCGACAGGGGGCTACGAAAAACTGTTTTTT. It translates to CASSQAPTGGYEKLFF.

The CDR3 sequence: CASSYHRGNEKLFF. The CDR3 nucleotides are TGTGCCAGCAGTTATCACAGGGGAAATGAAAAACTGTTTTTT. V and J are TRBV27 and TRBJ1-4; 7 bases are shared with TRBD1. V lost 4 bases, J lost 5 bases, and 4 bases stayed unmatched. This CDR3 region has 14 residues. Germline V gene lookup returns CDR1 MNHEY and CDR2 SMNVEV (reference sequence).

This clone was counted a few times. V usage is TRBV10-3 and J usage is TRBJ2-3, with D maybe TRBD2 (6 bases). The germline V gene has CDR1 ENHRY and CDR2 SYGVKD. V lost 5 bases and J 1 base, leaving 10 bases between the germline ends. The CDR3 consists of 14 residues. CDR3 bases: TGTGCCATCAGTACAGGCGGGGGCACAGATACGCAGTATTTT. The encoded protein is CAISTGGGTDTQYF.

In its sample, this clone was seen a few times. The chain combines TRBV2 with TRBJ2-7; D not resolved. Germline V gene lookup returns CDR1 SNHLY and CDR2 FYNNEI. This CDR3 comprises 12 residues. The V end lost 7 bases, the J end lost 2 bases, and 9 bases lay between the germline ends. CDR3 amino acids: CASIKGTYEQYF. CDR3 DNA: TGTGCCAGCATAAAGGGAACCTACGAGCAGTACTTC.

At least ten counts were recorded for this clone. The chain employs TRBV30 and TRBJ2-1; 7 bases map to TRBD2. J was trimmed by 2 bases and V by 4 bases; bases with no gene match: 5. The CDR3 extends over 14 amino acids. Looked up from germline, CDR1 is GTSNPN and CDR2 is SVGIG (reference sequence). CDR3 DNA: TGTGCCTGGAAACCGGGACTACCCTACAATGAGCAGTTCTTC. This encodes CAWKPGLPYNEQFF.

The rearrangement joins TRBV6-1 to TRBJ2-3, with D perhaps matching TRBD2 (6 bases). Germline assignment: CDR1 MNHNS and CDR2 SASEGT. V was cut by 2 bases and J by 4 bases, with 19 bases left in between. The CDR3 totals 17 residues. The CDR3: CASSESGRGWRADTQYF. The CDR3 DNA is TGTGCCAGCAGTGAAAGTGGGCGGGGATGGAGGGCAGATACGCAGTATTTT.

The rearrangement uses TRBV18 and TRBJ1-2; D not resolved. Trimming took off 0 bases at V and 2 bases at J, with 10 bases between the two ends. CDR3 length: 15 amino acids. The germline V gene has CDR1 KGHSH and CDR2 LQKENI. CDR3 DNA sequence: TGTGCCAGCTCACCACCCGCAGGAACAAACTATGGCTACACCTTC. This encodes CASSPPAGTNYGYTF.

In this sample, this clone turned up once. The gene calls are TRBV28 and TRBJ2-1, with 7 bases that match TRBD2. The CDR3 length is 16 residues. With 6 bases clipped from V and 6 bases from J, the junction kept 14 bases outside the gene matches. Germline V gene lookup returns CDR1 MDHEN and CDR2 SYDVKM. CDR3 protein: CASSLIGRTLVNEQFF. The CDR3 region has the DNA TGTGCCAGCAGCCTCATCGGGAGGACCCTTGTCAATGAGCAGTTCTTC.

The CDR3 sequence is CASSDRTDTQYF. The CDR3 DNA is TGTGCCAGCAGCGACCGCACAGATACGCAGTATTTT. The J gene is TRBJ2-3, the V gene TRBV13; D gene ambiguous. CDR1 PRHDT and CDR2 FYEKMQ come from the germline V gene (reference sequence). The V end was cut by 5 bases, the J end by 1 base, with 4 bases between. The CDR3 sequence is 12 residues long.

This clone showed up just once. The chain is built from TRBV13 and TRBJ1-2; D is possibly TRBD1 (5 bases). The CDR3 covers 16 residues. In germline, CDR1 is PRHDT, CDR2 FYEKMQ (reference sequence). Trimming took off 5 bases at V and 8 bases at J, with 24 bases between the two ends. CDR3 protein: CASSAFSGTPREGYTF. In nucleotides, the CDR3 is TGTGCCAGCAGCGCCTTCTCCGGGACTCCCCGGGAGGGCTACACCTTC.

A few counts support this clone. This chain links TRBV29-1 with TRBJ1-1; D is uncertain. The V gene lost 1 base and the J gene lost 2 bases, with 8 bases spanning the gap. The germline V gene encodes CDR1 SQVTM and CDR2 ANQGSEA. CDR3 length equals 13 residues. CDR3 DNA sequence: TGCAGCGTTGAAGGACGGCAAAACACTGAAGCTTTCTTT. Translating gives CSVEGRQNTEAFF.